This T cell receptor (beta chain) is from a study of T cell repertoires in ileal Crohn's disease. Repertoires were generated with immunoSEQ multiplex PCR, while TCRdb's copy carries only in-frame clones and drops some. Altogether 16,000 or so clones are present, almost 90% being singletons, with the ten largest covering 5.5% to 6.5%. The germline gives CDR1 SNHLY, CDR2 FYNNEI. V lost 4 bases and J 6 bases, leaving 16 bases between the germline ends. The CDR3 is made up of 15 amino acids. V is TRBV2 and J is TRBJ2-4, with D perhaps matching TRBD1 (6 bases). What was sequenced was ileal tissue. The TCR originated in an adult with Crohn's disease. CDR3 in amino acids: CASSGQGYRGNIQYF. DNA for the CDR3: TGTGCCAGCAGTGGTCAGGGGTATCGGGGAAACATTCAGTACTTC.